This TCR beta chain was found in a study of T-cell reconstitution after alpha-beta-depleted transplantation in children. A note on this clonotype: The junction and the germline gene differ at one end; a read error may be behind it.

TCRbeta library construction was performed incorporating unique molecular identifiers. In TCRdb, the PCR reads were re-called with MiXCR into one record per CDR3 protein. The repertoire holds about 500,000 distinct CDR3 sequences, 32% seen once, with about 2.3% in the top ten. Germline V gene sequence: CDR1 SGHTA, CDR2 FQGTGA. The CDR3 spans 16 residues. The TCR comes from a human donor who donated a stem cell graft to a child with aplastic anemia. This chain links TRBV7-3 with TRBJ2-1; 9 bases match TRBD2. This sample comprised PBMCs from the stem cell graft donor, obtained from the stem cell graft. DNA of the CDR3: TGTGCCAGCAGCTTAAATAGCGGGGGATCCTTCAATGAGCAGTTCTTC. Protein product: CASSLNSGGSFNEQFF.